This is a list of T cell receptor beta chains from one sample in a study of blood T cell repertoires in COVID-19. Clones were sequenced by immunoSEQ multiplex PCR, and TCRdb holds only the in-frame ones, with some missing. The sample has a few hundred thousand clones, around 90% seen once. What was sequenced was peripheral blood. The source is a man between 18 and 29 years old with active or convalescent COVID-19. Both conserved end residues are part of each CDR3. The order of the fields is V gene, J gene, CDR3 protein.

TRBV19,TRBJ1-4,CATSGQGKEKLFF
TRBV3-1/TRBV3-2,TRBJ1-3,CASSHGGHGNTIYF
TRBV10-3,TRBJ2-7,CATTRQGTSSYEQYF
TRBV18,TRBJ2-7,CASSDDRGGEQYF
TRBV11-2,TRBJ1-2,CASSLEPAGGNYGYTF
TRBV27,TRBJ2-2,CASSRGAGTYTGELFF
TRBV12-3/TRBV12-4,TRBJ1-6,CASSLQGNSPLHF
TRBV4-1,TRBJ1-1,CASTPTGGPGLNTEAFF
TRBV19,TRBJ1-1,CATSRRGRGTEAFF
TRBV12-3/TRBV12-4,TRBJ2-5,CASSFRDRAYF
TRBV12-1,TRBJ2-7,CASSFTQQGQGFEQYF
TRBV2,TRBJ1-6,CASSWDSVGKPLHF
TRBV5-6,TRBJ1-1,CASSSDAGLNTEAFF
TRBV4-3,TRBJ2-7,CASSTGVGAYEQYF
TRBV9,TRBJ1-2,CASSTTGAYGYTF
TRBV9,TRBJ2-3,CASSILASGVTDTQYF
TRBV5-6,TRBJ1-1,CASTLGTAGEAFF
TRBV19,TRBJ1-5,CASSVSRGRNNQPQHF
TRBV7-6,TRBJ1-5,CASSLGGGTGQPQHF
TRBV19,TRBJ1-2,CASSRPDYGYTF
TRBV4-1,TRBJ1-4,CASSRSRGNEKLFF
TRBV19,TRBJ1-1,CASRRTGGSEAFF
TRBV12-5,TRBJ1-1,CASGSPGQNTEAFF
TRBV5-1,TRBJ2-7,CASSPRPGGPRGDEQYF
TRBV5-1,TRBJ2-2,CASSLGPGGPGELFF
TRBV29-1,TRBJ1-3,CSMTGAGSGNTIYF
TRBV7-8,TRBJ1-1,CASSLARLQGPRTRTEAFF
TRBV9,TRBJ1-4,CASSRRTDLNEKLFF
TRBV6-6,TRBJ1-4,CASSYRTSEKLFF
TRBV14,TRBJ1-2,CASSPGPLGGYGYTF
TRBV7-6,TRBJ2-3,CASSRPGVTDTQYF
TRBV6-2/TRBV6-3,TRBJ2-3,CASSYMRSTDTQYF
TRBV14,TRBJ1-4,CASSQDLTKEKLFF
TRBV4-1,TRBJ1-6,CASSRVWTGGTSPLHF
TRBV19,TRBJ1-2,CASTYEGGYYGYTF
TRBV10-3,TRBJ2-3,CAISGLAGASGDTQYF
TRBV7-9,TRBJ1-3,CASSLLRSDSGNTIYF
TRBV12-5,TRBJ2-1,CASGQGGEQFF
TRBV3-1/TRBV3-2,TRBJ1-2,CASSPLDRDNYGYTF
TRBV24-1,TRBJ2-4,CATSDSTQIAGVAKNIQYF
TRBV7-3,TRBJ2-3,CASSLAGGRDTQYF
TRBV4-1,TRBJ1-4,CASSQSTGGADEKLFF
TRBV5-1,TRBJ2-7,CASSGTGTGAEQYF
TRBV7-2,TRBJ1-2,CASSPRTGGHIYGYTF
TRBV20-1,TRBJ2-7,CSARDSGDTYEQYF
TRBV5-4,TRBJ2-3,CASSLRTSGGAISATDTQYF